Listed below are T cell receptor beta chains from one sample, sequenced in a study of blood T cell repertoires in COVID-19. Method: immunoSEQ multiplex PCR; TCRdb's copy keeps in-frame clones and lacks some. Altogether roughly 70,000 clones are present, 65% to 85% being singletons, with the ten largest covering approximately 4.1%. The sample taken for sequencing was peripheral blood. These receptors were collected from a woman in her sixties with acute or convalescent COVID-19. Each CDR3 is given with its conserved first and last residue. The order of the fields is V gene, J gene, D gene, clone size, CDR3 DNA, CDR3 protein. The D gene is left open where the match is weak. The size of a clone is reported for some rows only, either as once, few or many, or as a class for expanded clones.

TRBV19,TRBJ1-1,TRBD1,once,TGTGCCAGTAGTCCCGGGGACAGACCATACACTGAAGCTTTCTTT,CASSPGDRPYTEAFF
TRBV7-9,TRBJ1-6,NA,NA,TGTGCCAGCAGCACAGGGTTACCCCTCCACTTT,CASSTGLPLHF
TRBV19,TRBJ2-2,TRBD1,NA,TGTGCCACCTCCCGGGACAGGGGTACCGGGGAGCTGTTTTTT,CATSRDRGTGELFF
TRBV7-6,TRBJ2-2,NA,once,TGTGCCAGCAGCCGTGAGGTGCCCCCGAACACCGGGGAGCTGTTTTTT,CASSREVPPNTGELFF
TRBV2,TRBJ1-6,NA,NA,TGTGCCAGCAGTGAAAGGGAGGGGTTGCGGTCACCCCTCCACTTT,CASSEREGLRSPLHF
TRBV5-1,TRBJ2-3,NA,NA,TGCGCCAGCAGCATGGCTCTCGCGGTGCAGTATTTT,CASSMALAVQYF
TRBV6-5,TRBJ1-1,NA,NA,TGTGCCAGCAGACAGAAAGGAGGAACGAACACTGAAGCTTTCTTT,CASRQKGGTNTEAFF
TRBV6-5,TRBJ2-7,TRBD1,NA,TGTGCCAGCAGTAAGGGACAGGACTTTTCCTACGAGCAGTACTTC,CASSKGQDFSYEQYF
TRBV5-4,TRBJ1-3,NA,NA,TGTGCCAGCAGAGCACAGGGTGCTGGAAACACCATATATTTT,CASRAQGAGNTIYF
TRBV3-1/TRBV3-2,TRBJ1-2,NA,NA,TGTGCCAGCAGCCAAGTTCAGTATGGCTACACCTTC,CASSQVQYGYTF
TRBV9,TRBJ2-5,NA,NA,TGTGCCAGCAGCGCACTACAGGGACCAGAGACCCAGTACTTC,CASSALQGPETQYF
TRBV7-9,TRBJ2-3,TRBD1,once,TGTGCCAGCAGCTCCGGGACAGGGGGCGTTACAGATACGCAGTATTTT,CASSSGTGGVTDTQYF
TRBV5-1,TRBJ1-1,TRBD1,NA,TGCGCCAGCAGCTCGCTAAGGACAGGGATGAACACTGAAGCTTTCTTT,CASSSLRTGMNTEAFF
TRBV7-7,TRBJ2-2,TRBD2,NA,TGTGCCAGCAGCGCGCCGGGACTAGCGGGGGCGAACACCGGGGAGCTGTTTTTT,CASSAPGLAGANTGELFF
TRBV13,TRBJ2-3,TRBD2,NA,TGTGCCAGCAGCCTCCGAGCGGGGACAGATACGCAGTATTTT,CASSLRAGTDTQYF
TRBV2,TRBJ2-3,TRBD1,NA,TGTGCCAGCAGTGACGCCGGGACAGTCACAGATACGCAGTATTTT,CASSDAGTVTDTQYF
TRBV6-6,TRBJ2-7,TRBD2,NA,TGTGCCAGCAGCTCCGGACTAGCGGGGGTGCAGTACTTC,CASSSGLAGVQYF
TRBV7-9,TRBJ1-3,TRBD1,NA,TGTGCCAGCAGCGGACAGGGGGCTGCTGGAAACACCATATATTTT,CASSGQGAAGNTIYF
TRBV6-6,TRBJ1-1,NA,NA,TGTGCCACCCTAGGCACGGAAGCTTTCTTT,CATLGTEAFF
TRBV7-3,TRBJ2-1,TRBD2,NA,TGTGCCAGCAGCATTACTAGCGGGGGACACAATGAGCAGTTCTTC,CASSITSGGHNEQFF
TRBV5-1,TRBJ2-3,TRBD2,NA,TGCGCCAGCAGCCCCGCCGGGACTAGCACGACAGATACGCAGTATTTT,CASSPAGTSTTDTQYF
TRBV5-1,TRBJ2-6,TRBD2,NA,TGCGCCAGCAGCCTTAATAGCGGGGGCCCCTCTGGGGCCAACGTCCTGACTTTC,CASSLNSGGPSGANVLTF
TRBV24-1,TRBJ2-1,TRBD2,NA,TGTGCCACCCAGACAGGGCCGGGACTAGCGGGGGCCCCCCGCTACAATGAGCAGTTCTTC,CATQTGPGLAGAPRYNEQFF
TRBV18,TRBJ1-1,TRBD1,NA,TGTGCCAGCTCACCAGCGACAGGGGGGGGGAACACTGAAGCTTTCTTT,CASSPATGGGNTEAFF
TRBV29-1,TRBJ1-2,TRBD1,NA,TGCAGCGTGAACCCAGGGGGGAGAGGCTACACCTTC,CSVNPGGRGYTF
TRBV21-1,TRBJ2-1,NA,NA,TGTGCCAGCAGCCCTCCGGGGACTAGCGGGGAAGCGTCCTACAATGAGCAGTTCTTC,CASSPPGTSGEASYNEQFF
TRBV3-1/TRBV3-2,TRBJ1-1,NA,NA,TGTGCCAGCAGCCAAGACCCAGGGGAATCTTTCTTT,CASSQDPGESFF
TRBV9,TRBJ2-1,NA,NA,TGTGCCAGCAGCGTGTACGGGAGCTCCTACAATGAGCAGTTCTTC,CASSVYGSSYNEQFF
TRBV27,TRBJ1-2,NA,once,TGTGCCAGCAGTTTATCTCCAGGGAGGACTAACTATGGCTACACCTTC,CASSLSPGRTNYGYTF
TRBV27,TRBJ1-4,TRBD1,NA,TGTGCCAGCAGTTTTTGGGGACAGGGGGCAAATGAAAAACTGTTTTTT,CASSFWGQGANEKLFF
TRBV7-9,TRBJ1-4,TRBD1,NA,TGTGCCAGCAGTCCGGACAGGGGGTACGGAAAACTGTTTTTT,CASSPDRGYGKLFF
TRBV18,TRBJ2-1,TRBD1,NA,TGTGCCAGCTCACCAGGGACAGGGATAGGCAATGAGCAGTTCTTC,CASSPGTGIGNEQFF
TRBV9,TRBJ1-3,TRBD1,few,TGTGCCAGCAGCGTTGAATTACAGGGGCTTGGAAACACCATATATTTT,CASSVELQGLGNTIYF
TRBV6-5,TRBJ2-3,TRBD1,few,TGTGCCAGCAGTTCCCCGGGACAGGGGGTTGATACGCAGTATTTT,CASSSPGQGVDTQYF
TRBV19,TRBJ2-7,NA,few,TGTGCCAGTAGTATAGATGCAGGGGTTGGGACCTACGAGCAGTACTTC,CASSIDAGVGTYEQYF
TRBV3-1/TRBV3-2,TRBJ2-2,NA,NA,TGTGCCAGCAGCCCAACATTAACCGGGGAGCTGTTTTTT,CASSPTLTGELFF
TRBV2,TRBJ1-1,NA,NA,TGTGCCAGCAGTGGTGGGACTGGGGTTGAAGCTTTCTTT,CASSGGTGVEAFF
TRBV27,TRBJ2-3,TRBD2,NA,TGTGCCAGCAGTTCAGGACTAGCGGGGGGATCGGATACGCAGTATTTT,CASSSGLAGGSDTQYF
TRBV7-9,TRBJ1-5,NA,NA,TGTGCCAGCAGCCGGGGGGGCCAGCCCCAGCATTTT,CASSRGGQPQHF
TRBV5-5,TRBJ1-2,TRBD1,once,TGTGCCAGCAGCTCGGGACAGGGGTTTGGCTACACCTTC,CASSSGQGFGYTF
TRBV5-4,TRBJ1-6,TRBD1,few,TGTGCCAGCAGCTCTCAGGGGGCAGGATCACCCCTCCACTTT,CASSSQGAGSPLHF
TRBV5-1,TRBJ2-1,TRBD2,few,TGCGCCAGCAGCTTGCTAGCGGGAGCTAACAATGAGCAGTTCTTC,CASSLLAGANNEQFF
TRBV5-1,TRBJ1-5,NA,NA,TGCGCCAGCAGCTTGGGGTCAGGGTACAATCAGCCCCAGCATTTT,CASSLGSGYNQPQHF
TRBV27,TRBJ2-1,NA,NA,TGTGCCAGCAGTTTATATGACAGCCAGGCAAAACAGTTCTTC,CASSLYDSQAKQFF
TRBV9,TRBJ2-3,TRBD2,NA,TGTGCCAGCAGCGTCCCCCTAGCGGGGCCCACAGATACGCAGTATTTT,CASSVPLAGPTDTQYF
TRBV7-3,TRBJ2-7,NA,NA,TGTGCCAGCAGCCCCCCTAAGTACGAGCAGTACTTC,CASSPPKYEQYF
TRBV19,TRBJ1-3,NA,NA,TGTGCCAGTAGTAGAGGGTCTTCTGGAAACACCATATATTTT,CASSRGSSGNTIYF
TRBV12-3/TRBV12-4,TRBJ1-2,NA,NA,TGTGCCAGCAGTTCTTTATCCGGGGTCGGCTACACCTTC,CASSSLSGVGYTF
TRBV15,TRBJ2-3,NA,once,TGTGCCACCAGTCACGGGGGAGAAGGGGATACGCAGTATTTT,CATSHGGEGDTQYF
TRBV4-1,TRBJ2-7,TRBD2,NA,TGCGCCAGCAGCCTCGGGGCTAGCGGATCCTACGAGCAGTACTTC,CASSLGASGSYEQYF
TRBV4-1,TRBJ1-6,TRBD1,NA,TGCGCCAGCAGCCAAGATGTTTGGACAGGGAGCTCCTATAATTCACCCCTCCACTTT,CASSQDVWTGSSYNSPLHF
TRBV3-1/TRBV3-2,TRBJ1-5,NA,NA,TGTGCCAGCAGCCCGAAGGCAGGGGCAAATCAGCCCCAGCATTTT,CASSPKAGANQPQHF
TRBV10-3,TRBJ1-1,NA,NA,TGTGCCAATCGCGGGGGGCGCGGCACTGAAGCTTTCTTT,CANRGGRGTEAFF
TRBV2,TRBJ1-5,TRBD1,NA,TGTGCCAGCAGGGGCCCTCGGACAGGGGGCAATCAGCCCCAGCATTTT,CASRGPRTGGNQPQHF